This T cell receptor beta chain was sequenced in a study of shared clonotypes between healthy human individuals. This CDR3 comprises 13 residues. After removal of 5 bases from V and 5 bases from J, the junction contained 5 bases not matched to a gene. From germline, CDR1 is MNHNS and CDR2 SASEGT. Among the donors, all were Caucasian adults who lived in Nashville, Tennessee. TCRdb's table, derived via immunoSEQ multiplex PCR, lists solely in-frame clones and lacks some. The data show about 1.5 million clones, 98% seen once. This sequence was found in a man younger than 45 in good health. The chain links TRBV6-1 to TRBJ1-2; 7 nucleotides agree with TRBD1. The sequenced sample was naive CD4+ T cells sorted from blood. Subset of the sample: CD45RA+ positively selected. For the CDR3, the DNA is TGTGCCAGCAGTTGGGACAGAGGATATGGCTACACCTTC. Translated, it gives CASSWDRGYGYTF.